Shown below are 24 T cell receptor beta chains from a single sample sequenced in a study of prognosis after radiotherapy for stage I lung cancer. TCR beta CDR3 was amplified from genomic DNA by two-round multiplex PCR. With primers specific to each TRBV and TRBJ gene, the first-round PCR was performed. TCRdb used MiXCR to reprocess the multiplex PCR reads, holding one entry per CDR3 protein. The sample contains around 20,000 distinct CDR3 sequences, around three fifths of which appear only once. Sample: PBMCs, taken before or after stereotactic body radiation therapy (not recorded which). These receptors were collected from a donor aged 50 or older with non-small cell lung cancer.

V is TRBV6-4 and J is TRBJ2-3, with TRBD1 matching over 8 bases. CDR1 is MRHNA, CDR2 SNTAGT, per germline. There are 16 residues in the CDR3. Trimming removed 7 bases from V and 2 bases from J; junction bases left unmatched: 11. CDR3 residues: CASISQGAQVTDTQYF. DNA for the CDR3: TGTGCCAGCATCAGCCAGGGGGCGCAAGTCACAGATACGCAGTATTTT.

This clonotype is labeled medium-sized. V usage is TRBV5-1 and J usage is TRBJ2-3, with 7 bases aligning to TRBD2. V lost 7 bases, J lost 5 bases, and 4 bases stayed unmatched. The germline gives CDR1 SGHRS, CDR2 YFSETQ. The CDR3 totals 12 residues. The CDR3 DNA is TGCGCCAGCGGGGAGGGTCGAGATACGCAGTATTTT. Protein sequence: CASGEGRDTQYF.

This clonotype was recorded many times. The chain couples TRBV29-1 to TRBJ2-7; 7 bases are a match to TRBD2. The CDR3 totals 11 residues. Trimming cost V 6 bases and J 11 bases; bases outside gene matches: 10. Germline CDR1 is SQVTM and CDR2 is ANQGSEA. The CDR3 DNA reads TGCAGCGTCGCAAGGGAGGGGCGGAAGTACTTC. It codes for CSVAREGRKYF.

This clonotype was counted at least ten times. Here the CDR3 reads CASSVTRGEQETQYF. As DNA, the CDR3 is TGTGCCAGCAGTGTTACCCGGGGGGAACAAGAGACCCAGTACTTC. The chain carries TRBV2 and TRBJ2-5; 7 nucleotides agree with TRBD2. V shed 4 bases and J 2 bases; nucleotides not matched to a gene: 7. CDR3 length: 15 residues. CDR1 SNHLY and CDR2 FYNNEI come from the germline V gene. Full variable domain (rest looked up from reference TRBV2 and TRBJ2-5): EPEVTQTPSHQVTQMGQEVILRCVPISNHLYFYWYRQILGQKVEFLVSFYNNEISEKSEIFDDQFSVERPDGSNFTLKIRSTKLEDSAMYFCASSVTRGEQETQYFGPGTRLLVL.

In the case of this clonotype: This may be a read error, as it is one base from a much larger clone. V gene TRBV2 combines with J gene TRBJ1-2, with D uncertain. This CDR3 has 14 residues. Germline CDR1 reads SNHLY; CDR2 reads FYNNEI. DNA of the CDR3: TGTGCCAACAGTGAGAGTATTATTAACTATGGCTACACCTTC. It encodes CANSESIINYGYTF.

This clonotype is medium-sized (0.01 to 0.1%) in the sample. The chain recombines TRBV6-2 or TRBV6-3 with TRBJ2-7, with TRBD1 matching over 10 bases. The CDR3 runs to 17 residues. The germline V gene has CDR1 MNHEY and CDR2 SVGEGT. V was pared by 5 bases and J by 1 base, with 11 bases of the junction left unmatched. The DNA of the CDR3 is TGTGCCAGCAGTGTCGACCAAGGACAGGGGGGTTCCTACGAGCAGTACTTC. It specifies CASSVDQGQGGSYEQYF.

This clonotype was seen at least ten times. V gene TRBV12-3 or TRBV12-4 combines with J gene TRBJ1-1; tentatively, D is TRBD1 (6 bases). This CDR3 spans 16 amino acids. The V end was cut by 7 bases, the J end by 5 bases, with 23 bases between. For the CDR3, the DNA is TGTGCCAGCAAAACCATAGGGGGGGGCGTGAGAACTGAAGCTTTCTTT. Amino acid sequence: CASKTIGGGVRTEAFF.

This sequence joins TRBV20-1 and TRBJ1-2; TRBD1 might be the D (5 bases). V gave up 1 base and J gave up 2 bases, with 8 bases separating them. The germline V gene has CDR1 DFQATT and CDR2 SNEGSKA (reference sequence). The CDR3 runs 13 residues. The CDR3 sequence is CSARVGENYGYTF. The CDR3 DNA follows: TGCAGTGCTAGAGTAGGGGAGAACTATGGCTACACCTTC.

On this clonotype: One end of the junction varies from germline; a read error may be responsible. The chain uses TRBV28 and TRBJ2-7; 12 nucleotides agree with TRBD2. The CDR3 sequence is 14 residues long. CDR1 is MDHEN and CDR2 is SYDVKM in the germline V gene. The CDR3 bases are TGTGCCAGCAGTGGACTAGCGGGAATTGGGGAGCATTATTTC. Its protein is CASSGLAGIGEHYF.

This clonotype was counted ten times or more. DNA for the CDR3: TGTGCCAGCAGCTTGTTGCGGGAGTTTGAGCAGTTCTTC. Amino acid sequence: CASSLLREFEQFF. The V call is TRBV5-6, the J call TRBJ2-1, with TRBD2 matching over 7 bases. In germline, CDR1 is SGHDT, CDR2 YYEEEE. V shed 1 base and J 9 bases; nucleotides not matched to a gene: 4. The CDR3 loop spans 13 amino acids.

By share, this clonotype counts as medium-sized. J is TRBJ2-7 and V is TRBV6-1, with a tentative D call TRBD1 (7 bases). CDR3 length: 14 residues. The V and J ends lost 6 bases and 5 bases respectively, with 17 bases between them. Germline V lookup: CDR1 MNHNS, CDR2 SASEGT. The CDR3 loop reads CASSPRGGGNEQYF. The CDR3 DNA is TGTGCCAGCAGCCCTAGAGGAGGGGGCAACGAGCAGTACTTC.

The chain uses TRBV30 and TRBJ2-1, with 9 positions matching TRBD2. V was pared by 4 bases and J by 7 bases, with 5 bases of the junction left unmatched. CDR3 length: 13 residues. Germline V lookup: CDR1 GTSNPN, CDR2 SVGIG (reference sequence). CDR3 sequence reads: CAWNAGGPNEQFF. The DNA for the CDR3 is TGTGCCTGGAATGCGGGAGGGCCAAATGAGCAGTTCTTC. Complete variable domain (other parts from reference TRBV30 and TRBJ2-1): SQTIHQWPATLVQPVGSPLSLECTVEGTSNPNLYWYRQAAGRGLQLLFYSVGIGQISSEVPQNLSASRPQDRQFILSSKKLLLSDSGFYLCAWNAGGPNEQFFGPGTRLTVL.

This clonotype is labeled as medium-sized. The gene calls are TRBV2 and TRBJ2-3, with TRBD2 matching over 7 bases. V shed 5 bases, J shed 3 bases, and the junction held 5 bases outside the gene matches. The germline V gene encodes CDR1 SNHLY and CDR2 FYNNEI. This CDR3 is 14 amino acids long. The CDR3 spells CASSWTSTTDTQYF. The CDR3 region has the DNA TGTGCCAGCAGTTGGACTAGTACTACAGATACGCAGTATTTT.

To note about this clonotype: A junction end diverges from the germline sequence, so it may reflect a read error. V gene TRBV12-3 or TRBV12-4 combines with J gene TRBJ2-1; 12 bases map to TRBD2. CDR3 length: 16 amino acids. As DNA, the CDR3 is TGTGCCATCAGTGGACTAGCGGGAAGCTCCTACAATGAGCAGTTCTTC. Amino acid sequence: CAISGLAGSSYNEQFF.

With regard to this clonotype: The junction departs from the called germline gene at one end, perhaps through a read error. The CDR3 DNA follows: TGTGCCAGCAGGTTATTCTATAGGGACTACGAGCAGTACTTC. Its protein product is CASRLFYRDYEQYF. The rearrangement uses TRBV28 and TRBJ2-7; D is unresolved. This CDR3 has 14 amino acids. The germline gives CDR1 MDHEN, CDR2 SYDVKM.

Note on this clonotype: A much larger clonotype is one base distant, so this may be a read error. The rearrangement joins TRBV29-1 to TRBJ2-2, with D perhaps TRBD2 (5 bases). This CDR3 is built from 11 residues. Germline assignment: CDR1 SQVTM and CDR2 ANQGSEA. Here the CDR3 reads CGVGGAGELFF. The CDR3 DNA follows: TGCGGCGTTGGAGGAGCCGGGGAGCTGTTTTTT.

About this clonotype: The germline gene is not matched at one end of the junction; a read error may be the cause. The chain has TRBV2 and TRBJ2-7; 9 bases fit TRBD2. This CDR3 region has 15 residues. Germline-derived CDR1 and CDR2 are SNHLY and FYNNEI. The CDR3 sequence is CASSRGAGGPYDQYF. CDR3 DNA: TGTGCCAGCAGTCGAGGGGCGGGAGGGCCCTACGATCAGTACTTC. The whole variable domain, filled in from reference TRBV2 and TRBJ2-7, reads EPEVTQTPSHQVTQMGQEVILRCVPISNHLYFYWYRQILGQKVEFLVSFYNNEISEKSEIFDDQFSVERPDGSNFTLKIRSTKLEDSAMYFCASSRGAGGPYDQYFGPGTRLTVT.

This clonotype has at least ten counts. This chain connects TRBV3-1 to TRBJ2-3, with 7 positions matching TRBD2. Germline loops: CDR1 LGHDT, CDR2 YNNKEL (reference sequence). V shed 1 base, J shed 5 bases, and the junction held 9 bases outside the gene matches. The CDR3 is 16 residues long. CDR3 sequence: CASSQVIAGRGDTQYF. CDR3 nucleotide sequence: TGTGCCAGCAGCCAAGTGATCGCGGGGAGGGGAGATACGCAGTATTTT.

This chain connects TRBV10-3 to TRBJ2-7; TRBD2 might be the D (5 bases). Germline V gives CDR1 ENHRY, CDR2 SYGVKD. The CDR3 spans 13 residues. The V end lost 6 bases, the J end lost 5 bases, and 14 bases lay between the germline ends. Here the CDR3 reads CAIREGSVNEQYF. The CDR3, as DNA: TGTGCCATCAGAGAGGGATCGGTCAACGAGCAGTACTTC.

The rearrangement joins TRBV6-1 to TRBJ1-5; 8 bases line up with TRBD1. There are 14 residues in the CDR3. Germline loops: CDR1 MNHNS, CDR2 SASEGT. Trimming cost V 5 bases and J 4 bases; bases outside gene matches: 4. CDR3 in amino acids: CASSPGQDNQPQHF. As DNA, the CDR3 is TGTGCCAGCAGTCCGGGACAGGATAATCAGCCCCAGCATTTT.

This clonotype was found many times. V gene TRBV12-3 or TRBV12-4 combines with J gene TRBJ1-1; D remains unclear. The CDR3 totals 15 residues. Trimming cost V 3 bases and J 2 bases, with 13 bases left between them. The CDR3 here is CASSLNSASNTEAFF. CDR3 in DNA: TGTGCCAGCAGTTTGAATTCTGCTTCCAACACTGAAGCTTTCTTT.

This clonotype is medium-sized. The rearrangement uses TRBV5-6 and TRBJ2-2; TRBD2 aligns across 11 bases. The V segment lost 4 bases and the J segment 4 bases; nucleotides outside the gene matches: 9. Germline CDR1 SGHDT, CDR2 YYEEEE. The CDR3 totals 17 residues. The CDR3 coding sequence is TGTGCCAGCAGCACATATCTAGCGGGAGGTGTCACCGGGGAGCTGTTTTTT. Protein product: CASSTYLAGGVTGELFF.

The chain uses TRBV28 and TRBJ2-7, with a possible D match to TRBD1 (6 bases). Trimming took 4 bases from V and 3 from J, leaving 7 bases between them. The CDR3 sequence is 12 residues long. Germline V CDR1 and CDR2: MDHEN, SYDVKM. CDR3 DNA: TGTGCCAGCAGTTACAGGGACTACGAGCAGTACTTC. This translates into CASSYRDYEQYF.

This clonotype has ten or more counts. V usage is TRBV7-9 and J usage is TRBJ2-2; TRBD1 is a possible D gene (6 bases). Trimming left V 3 bases short and J 3 bases short, with 14 bases between. From germline, CDR1 is SEHNR and CDR2 FQNEAQ (reference sequence). CDR3 size: 16 residues. In DNA form, the CDR3 reads TGTGCCAGCAGCTTTTGGCAACAGGGATACACCGGGGAGCTGTTTTTT. As protein: CASSFWQQGYTGELFF. The variable domain in full, completed from reference TRBV7-9 and TRBJ2-2, reads DTGVSQNPRHKITKRGQNVTFRCDPISEHNRLYWYRQTLGQGPEFLTYFQNEAQLEKSRLLSDRFSAERPKGSFSTLEIQRTEQGDSAMYLCASSFWQQGYTGELFFGEGSRLTVL.